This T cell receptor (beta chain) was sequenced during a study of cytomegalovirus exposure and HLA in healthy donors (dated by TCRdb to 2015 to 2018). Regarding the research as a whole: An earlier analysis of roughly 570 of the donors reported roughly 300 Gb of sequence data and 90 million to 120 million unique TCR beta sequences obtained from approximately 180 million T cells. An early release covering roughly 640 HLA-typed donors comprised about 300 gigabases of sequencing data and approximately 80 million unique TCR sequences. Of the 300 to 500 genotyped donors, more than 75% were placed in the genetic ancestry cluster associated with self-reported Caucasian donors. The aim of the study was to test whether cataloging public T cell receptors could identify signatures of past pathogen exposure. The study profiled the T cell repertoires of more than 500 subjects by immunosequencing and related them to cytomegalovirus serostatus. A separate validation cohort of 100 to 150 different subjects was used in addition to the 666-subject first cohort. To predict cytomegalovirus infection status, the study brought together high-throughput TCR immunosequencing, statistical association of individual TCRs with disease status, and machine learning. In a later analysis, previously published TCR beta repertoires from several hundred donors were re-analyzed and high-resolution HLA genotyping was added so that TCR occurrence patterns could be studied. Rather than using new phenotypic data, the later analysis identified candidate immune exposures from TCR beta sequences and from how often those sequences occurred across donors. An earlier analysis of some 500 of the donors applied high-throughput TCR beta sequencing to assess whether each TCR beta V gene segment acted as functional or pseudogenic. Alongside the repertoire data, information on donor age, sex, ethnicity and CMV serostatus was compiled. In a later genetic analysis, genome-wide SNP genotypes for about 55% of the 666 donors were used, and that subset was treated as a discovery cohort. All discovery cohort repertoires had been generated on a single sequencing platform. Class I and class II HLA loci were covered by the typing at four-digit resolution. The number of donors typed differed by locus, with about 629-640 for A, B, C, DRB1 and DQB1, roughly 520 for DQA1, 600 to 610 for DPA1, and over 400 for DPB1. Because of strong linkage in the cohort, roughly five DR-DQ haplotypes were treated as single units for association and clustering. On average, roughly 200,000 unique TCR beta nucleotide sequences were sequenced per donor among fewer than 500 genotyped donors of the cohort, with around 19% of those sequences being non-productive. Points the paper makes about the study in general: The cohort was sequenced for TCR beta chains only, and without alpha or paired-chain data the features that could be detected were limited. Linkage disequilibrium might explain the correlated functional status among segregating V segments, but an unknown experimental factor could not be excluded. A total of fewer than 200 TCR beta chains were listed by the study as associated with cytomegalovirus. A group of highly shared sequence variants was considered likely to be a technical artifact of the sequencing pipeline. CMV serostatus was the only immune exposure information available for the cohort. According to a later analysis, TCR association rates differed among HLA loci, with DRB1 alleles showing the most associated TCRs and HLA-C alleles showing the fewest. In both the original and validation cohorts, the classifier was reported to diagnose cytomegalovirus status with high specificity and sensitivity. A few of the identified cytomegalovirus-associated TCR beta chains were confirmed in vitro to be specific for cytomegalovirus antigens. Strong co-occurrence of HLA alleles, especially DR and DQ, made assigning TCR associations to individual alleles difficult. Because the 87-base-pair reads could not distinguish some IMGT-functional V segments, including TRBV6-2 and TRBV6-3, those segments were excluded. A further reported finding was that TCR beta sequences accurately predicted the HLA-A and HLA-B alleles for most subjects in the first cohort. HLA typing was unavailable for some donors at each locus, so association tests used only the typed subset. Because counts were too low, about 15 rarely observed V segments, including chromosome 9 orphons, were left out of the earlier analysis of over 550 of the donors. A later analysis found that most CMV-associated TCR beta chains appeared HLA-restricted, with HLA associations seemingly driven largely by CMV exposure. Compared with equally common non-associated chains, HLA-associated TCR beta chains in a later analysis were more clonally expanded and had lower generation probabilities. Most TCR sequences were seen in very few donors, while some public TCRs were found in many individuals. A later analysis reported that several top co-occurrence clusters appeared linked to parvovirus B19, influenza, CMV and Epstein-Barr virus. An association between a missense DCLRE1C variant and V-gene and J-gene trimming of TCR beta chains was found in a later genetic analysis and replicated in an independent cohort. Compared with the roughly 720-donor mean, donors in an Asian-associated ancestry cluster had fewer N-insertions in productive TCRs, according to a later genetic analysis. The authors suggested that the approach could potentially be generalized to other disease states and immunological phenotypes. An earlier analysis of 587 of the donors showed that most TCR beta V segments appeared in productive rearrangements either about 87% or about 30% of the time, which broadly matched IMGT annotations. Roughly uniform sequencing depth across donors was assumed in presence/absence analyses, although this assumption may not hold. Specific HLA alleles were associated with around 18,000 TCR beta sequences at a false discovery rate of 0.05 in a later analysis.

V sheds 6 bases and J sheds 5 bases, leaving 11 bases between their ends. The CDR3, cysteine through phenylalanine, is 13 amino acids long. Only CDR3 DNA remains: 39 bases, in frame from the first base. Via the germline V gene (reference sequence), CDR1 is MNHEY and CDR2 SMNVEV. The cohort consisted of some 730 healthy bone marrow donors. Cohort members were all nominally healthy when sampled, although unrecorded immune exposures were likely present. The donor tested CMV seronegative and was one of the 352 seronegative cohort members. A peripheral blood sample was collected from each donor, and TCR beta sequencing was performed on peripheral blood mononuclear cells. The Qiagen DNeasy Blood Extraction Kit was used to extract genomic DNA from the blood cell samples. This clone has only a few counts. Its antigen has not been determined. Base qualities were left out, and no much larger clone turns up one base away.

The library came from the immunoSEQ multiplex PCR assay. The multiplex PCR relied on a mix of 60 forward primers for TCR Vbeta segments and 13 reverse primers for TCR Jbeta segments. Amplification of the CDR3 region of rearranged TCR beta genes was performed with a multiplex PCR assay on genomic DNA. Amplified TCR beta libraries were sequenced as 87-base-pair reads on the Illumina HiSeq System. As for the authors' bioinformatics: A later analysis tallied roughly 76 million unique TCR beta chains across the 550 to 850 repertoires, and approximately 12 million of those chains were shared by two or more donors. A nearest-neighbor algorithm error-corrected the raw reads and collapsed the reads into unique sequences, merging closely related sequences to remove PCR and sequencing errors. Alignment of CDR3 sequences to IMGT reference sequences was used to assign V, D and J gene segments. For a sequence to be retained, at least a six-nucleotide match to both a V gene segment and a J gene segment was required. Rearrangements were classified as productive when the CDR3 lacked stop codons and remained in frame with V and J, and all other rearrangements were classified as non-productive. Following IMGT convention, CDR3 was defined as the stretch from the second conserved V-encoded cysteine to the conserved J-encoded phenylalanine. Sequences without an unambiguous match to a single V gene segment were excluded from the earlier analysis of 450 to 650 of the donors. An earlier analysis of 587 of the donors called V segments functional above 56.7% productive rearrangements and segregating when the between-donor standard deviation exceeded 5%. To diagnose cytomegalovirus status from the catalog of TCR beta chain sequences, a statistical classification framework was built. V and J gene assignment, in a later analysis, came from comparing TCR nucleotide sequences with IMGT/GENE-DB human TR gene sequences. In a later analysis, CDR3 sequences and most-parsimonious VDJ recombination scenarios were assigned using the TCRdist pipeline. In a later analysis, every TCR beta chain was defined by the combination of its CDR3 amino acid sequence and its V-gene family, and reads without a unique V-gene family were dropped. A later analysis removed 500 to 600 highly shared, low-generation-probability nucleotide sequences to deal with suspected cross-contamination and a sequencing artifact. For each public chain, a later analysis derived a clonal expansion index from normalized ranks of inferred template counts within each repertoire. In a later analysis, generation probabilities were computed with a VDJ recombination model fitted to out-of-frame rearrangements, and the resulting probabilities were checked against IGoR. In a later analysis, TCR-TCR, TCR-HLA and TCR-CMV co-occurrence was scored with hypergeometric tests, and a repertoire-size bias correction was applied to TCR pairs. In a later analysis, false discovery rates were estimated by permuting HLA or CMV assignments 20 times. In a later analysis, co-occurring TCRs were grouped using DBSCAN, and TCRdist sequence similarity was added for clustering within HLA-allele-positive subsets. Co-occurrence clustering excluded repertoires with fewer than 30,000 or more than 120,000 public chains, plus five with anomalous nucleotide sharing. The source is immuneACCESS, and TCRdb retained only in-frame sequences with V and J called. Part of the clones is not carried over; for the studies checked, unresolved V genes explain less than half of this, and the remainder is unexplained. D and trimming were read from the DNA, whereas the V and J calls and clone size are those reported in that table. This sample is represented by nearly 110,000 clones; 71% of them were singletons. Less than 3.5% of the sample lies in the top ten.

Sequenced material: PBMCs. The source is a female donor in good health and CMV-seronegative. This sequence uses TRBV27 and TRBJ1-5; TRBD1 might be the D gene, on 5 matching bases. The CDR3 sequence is CASSHDRDQPQHF. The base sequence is TGTGCCAGCAGCCACGACAGAGATCAGCCCCAGCATTTT.